These 10 T cell receptor beta chains were all obtained from the same sample, sequenced in a study of T cell responses to AZD1222 COVID-19 vaccine (dated by TCRdb to about 2021). The meaning of the sample's time point label: baseline before first vaccination. Receptor amplification or capture employed the immunoSEQ multiplex PCR assay. The table was pulled from immuneACCESS by TCRdb, which kept in-frame rearrangements only. Such tables lose some clones; where checked, under half of the loss comes from unresolved V genes, and the rest has no known cause. For this sample there are some 150,000 clones; roughly 89% appear just once. Of the sample, approximately 1.8% is held by the ten largest clones. The source material was peripheral blood, sampled on day 0 of AZD1222 vaccination. These receptors originate from an adult in good health.

The CDR3 DNA is TGTGCCAGCAGCCACCGCGCGTCACCAAGAACCCATTCACCCCTCCACTTT. Translated: CASSHRASPRTHSPLHF. The chain is built from TRBV11-2 and TRBJ1-6; D gene ambiguous. Trimming cost V 5 bases and J 8 bases, with 22 bases left between them. This CDR3 comprises 17 residues. Germline CDR1 SGHAT, CDR2 FQNNGV.

This sequence joins TRBV30 and TRBJ1-4, with 9 bases identical to TRBD1. Germline V gene sequence: CDR1 GTSNPN, CDR2 SVGIG (reference sequence). The CDR3 consists of 14 residues. V trimming: 5 bases; J trimming: 7 bases; junction bases outside the gene matches: 8. The CDR3 DNA is TGTGCCTGGGGCCCCGGGACAGGGACTGAAAAACTGTTTTTT. It yields the protein CAWGPGTGTEKLFF.

The chain joins TRBV18 to TRBJ1-1, with TRBD1 as a possible D gene (6 bases). V dropped 4 bases and J dropped 8 bases, with 14 bases sitting between them. This CDR3 contains 13 residues. CDR1 is KGHSH and CDR2 is LQKENI in the germline V gene. CDR3: CASSRDTTPEAFF. Written as DNA, the CDR3 is TGTGCCAGCTCACGGGACACTACTCCGGAAGCTTTCTTT. Full variable domain (missing parts from reference TRBV18 and TRBJ1-1): NAGVMQNPRHLVRRRGQEARLRCSPMKGHSHVYWYRQLPEEGLKFMVYLQKENIIDESGMPKERFSAEFPKEGPSILRIQQVVRGDSAAYFCASSRDTTPEAFFGQGTRLTVV.

This chain joins TRBV3-1 (or the pseudogene TRBV3-2) and TRBJ2-3, with TRBD1 matching over 8 bases. This CDR3 is 16 amino acids long. J gave up 1 base and V 1 base, and 4 bases lay outside the gene matches. Germline values: CDR1 LGHDT, CDR2 YNNKEL (reference sequence). The CDR3 spells CASSQAKTGGTDTQYF. The DNA of the CDR3 is TGTGCCAGCAGCCAAGCTAAGACAGGGGGCACAGATACGCAGTATTTT.

The chain links TRBV7-6 to TRBJ2-1; 11 bases agree with TRBD2. The germline CDR1 and CDR2 sequences are SGHVS and FNYEAQ. Unmatched junction bases numbered 6, after V lost 4 bases and J lost 10 bases. CDR3 length: 14 residues. The CDR3 loop reads CASSSSRLAGEQFF. CDR3 bases: TGTGCCAGCAGCTCCTCCCGACTAGCGGGGGAGCAGTTCTTC.

This chain joins TRBV30 and TRBJ1-2; weak D call: TRBD1 (5 bases). Germline V gene data show CDR1 as GTSNPN and CDR2 as SVGIG (reference sequence). The CDR3 has 14 residues. Between the trimmed V and J ends, which lost 2 bases and 2 bases, there was a span of 12 bases. The CDR3 spells CAWSKDTSNYGYTF. For the CDR3, the DNA is TGTGCCTGGAGTAAGGACACCTCGAACTATGGCTACACCTTC. Based on the CDR3 plus reference TRBV30 and TRBJ1-2, the full variable domain is SQTIHQWPATLVQPVGSPLSLECTVEGTSNPNLYWYRQAAGRGLQLLFYSVGIGQISSEVPQNLSASRPQDRQFILSSKKLLLSDSGFYLCAWSKDTSNYGYTFGSGTRLTVV.

This clone was detected only once. J is TRBJ2-5 and V is TRBV30; tentatively, D is TRBD1 or TRBD2 (5 bases each). V lost 5 bases and J 5 bases, leaving 21 bases between the germline ends. From germline, CDR1 is GTSNPN and CDR2 SVGIG (reference sequence). This CDR3 is 15 amino acids long. The CDR3 nucleotides read TGTGCCTGGGGCGTGTTTAGTGGGACCGAGGAGACCCAGTACTTC. The encoded protein is CAWGVFSGTEETQYF.

This rearrangement joins TRBV29-1 to TRBJ2-3, with D possibly called TRBD1 or TRBD2 (5 bases each). The CDR3 length is 18 residues. Germline assignment: CDR1 SQVTM and CDR2 ANQGSEA. The V and J ends lost 8 bases and 8 bases respectively, with 35 bases between them. CDR3 sequence: CSTNTLGAGRNDEGTQYF. In nucleotides, the CDR3 is TGCAGCACTAATACCCTAGGGGCCGGACGCAACGATGAGGGTACGCAGTATTTT.

The J gene is TRBJ2-5, the V gene TRBV5-1; weak D call: TRBD1 (5 bases). V was pared by 4 bases and J by 0 bases, with 10 bases between. There are 14 residues in the CDR3. Germline values: CDR1 SGHRS, CDR2 YFSETQ. CDR3 region: CASSKDTNQETQYF. Written as DNA, the CDR3 is TGCGCCAGCAGCAAGGACACCAACCAAGAGACCCAGTACTTC. Full variable domain (rest looked up from reference TRBV5-1 and TRBJ2-5): KAGVTQTPRYLIKTRGQQVTLSCSPISGHRSVSWYQQTPGQGLQFLFEYFSETQRNKGNFPGRFSGRQFSNSRSEMNVSTLELGDSALYLCASSKDTNQETQYFGPGTRLLVL.

This clone occurred once. This chain uses TRBV18 with TRBJ1-1; 7 positions match TRBD1. The CDR3 spans 14 residues. CDR1 is KGHSH and CDR2 is LQKENI in the germline V gene. The V gene end was trimmed by 3 bases and the J gene end by 4 bases; junction bases not matched to a gene: 5. The CDR3, as DNA: TGTGCCAGCTCACCTCACAGGGGTTTCACTGAAGCTTTCTTT. This encodes CASSPHRGFTEAFF.